Presented here are 28 T cell receptor beta chains from one specimen sequenced in a study of T-cell memory formation after mild COVID-19. In TCRdb, the 5' RACE reads were re-called with MiXCR into one record per CDR3 protein. The table includes 470,000 or so distinct CDR3 sequences, around 18% detected once. The sample taken for sequencing was PBMCs or a T cell subset sorted from them (not recorded which). The receptors here all came from an adult woman who had mild COVID-19 (a few samples of this study predate the infection). Cell type and time point are not known.

This clonotype was found a few times. J is TRBJ1-2 and V is TRBV9; 11 positions agree with TRBD1. The CDR3 runs to 14 residues. CDR1 is SGDLS and CDR2 is YYNGEE in the germline V gene. V shed 4 bases, J shed 4 bases, and the junction held 3 bases outside the gene matches. The CDR3 DNA is TGTGCCAGCAGCCCGGGACAGGGGGGCTATGGCTACACCTTC. This translates into CASSPGQGGYGYTF.

The CDR3 sequence: CATSRTGRGGYTF. The CDR3 DNA reads TGTGCCACCAGCAGGACAGGGAGGGGGGGCTACACCTTC. The chain employs TRBV15 and TRBJ1-2; 7 bases agree with TRBD1. V was pared by 3 bases and J by 8 bases, with 6 bases of the junction left unmatched. Germline values: CDR1 LNHNV, CDR2 YYDKDF (reference sequence). The length of the CDR3 is 13 residues.

This chain uses TRBV6-6 with TRBJ2-7; tentatively, D is TRBD2 (7 bases). Looked up from germline, CDR1 is MNHNY and CDR2 is SVGAGI (reference sequence). V was trimmed by 2 bases and J by 3 bases, leaving 11 bases between them. The CDR3 is 14 residues long. CDR3 coding DNA: TGTGCCAGCAGTTACGGGGGGGCTTACTACGAGCAGTACTTC. Translation: CASSYGGAYYEQYF.

This clonotype was found a few times. The genes are TRBV7-8 and TRBJ1-3; TRBD1 aligns across 9 bases. CDR1 is SGHVS, CDR2 FQNEAQ, per germline. Trimming took 1 base from V and 3 from J; bases not matched to a gene: 7. The CDR3 runs to 17 residues. DNA of the CDR3: TGTGCCAGCAGCTTAGGGCTACAGGGGGCGCTTGGAAACACCATATATTTT. Encoded protein: CASSLGLQGALGNTIYF.

This clonotype was observed a handful of times. The chain employs TRBV3-1 and TRBJ1-1, with unresolved D. Trimming left V 4 bases short and J 0 bases short, with 9 bases between. Per the germline V gene, CDR1 is LGHDT and CDR2 is YNNKEL (reference sequence). The CDR3 length is 14 residues. CDR3 protein: CASSPPDLNTEAFF. CDR3 DNA sequence: TGTGCCAGCAGCCCGCCCGACTTGAACACTGAAGCTTTCTTT.

This clonotype occurred a few times. The V gene is TRBV6-5, the J gene TRBJ2-3, with D unclear. CDR3 size: 15 residues. Germline-derived CDR1 and CDR2 are MNHEY and SVGAGI. The V and J ends lost 0 bases and 0 bases respectively, with 7 bases between them. DNA of the CDR3: TGTGCCAGCAGTTACTCGTCGACTAGCACAGATACGCAGTATTTT. Residues: CASSYSSTSTDTQYF.

V usage is TRBV18 and J usage is TRBJ2-2; 7 bases match TRBD2. Germline V gene data show CDR1 as KGHSH and CDR2 as LQKENI. After removal of 1 base from V and 1 base from J, the junction contained 3 bases not matched to a gene. This CDR3 comprises 16 residues. CDR3 nucleotides: TGTGCCAGCTCACCACTGAGCGGGATGAACACCGGGGAGCTGTTTTTT. It codes for CASSPLSGMNTGELFF.

This clonotype was counted a few times. This chain uses TRBV5-6 with TRBJ1-2; unclear D gene. V was clipped by 1 base and J by 0 bases, with 16 bases between them. CDR3 length: 17 residues. Germline loops: CDR1 SGHDT, CDR2 YYEEEE. The CDR3 DNA reads TGTGCCAGCAGCTTGTGGACCGGGATCACCTCTAACTATGGCTACACCTTC. It specifies CASSLWTGITSNYGYTF.

This chain uses TRBV12-3 or TRBV12-4 with TRBJ2-3; TRBD2 matches 9 bases. The CDR3 runs 18 residues. Trimming removed 3 bases from V and 0 bases from J; junction bases left unmatched: 10. The CDR3 sequence is CASSFLVSGGRSTDTQYF. The CDR3 coding sequence is TGTGCCAGCAGTTTTTTGGTTAGCGGGGGCCGGAGCACAGATACGCAGTATTTT.

The sample holds a few counts of this clonotype. This chain links TRBV7-9 with TRBJ2-5; possibly TRBD1 for D (6 bases). This CDR3 is 14 amino acids long. V lost 3 bases to trimming and J lost 5 bases, with 13 bases between them. Germline V gene lookup returns CDR1 SEHNR and CDR2 FQNEAQ (reference sequence). The CDR3 bases are TGTGCCAGCAGCTTGGACAGATCCGGGGAGACCCAGTACTTC. Translation gives CASSLDRSGETQYF.

V and J are TRBV5-1 and TRBJ2-7; TRBD1 matches 9 bases. CDR1 and CDR2 from the germline V gene are SGHRS and YFSETQ. The trim removed 3 bases at V and 7 bases at J, leaving 11 bases unmatched. The CDR3 has 15 amino acids. The CDR3 region is CASSWGGQGDREQYF. Here the CDR3 DNA reads TGCGCCAGCAGCTGGGGGGGACAGGGTGACCGGGAGCAGTACTTC.

In this sample, this clonotype turned up many times. The chain joins TRBV12-3 or TRBV12-4 to TRBJ2-3; TRBD2 matches 9 bases. This CDR3 is 14 amino acids long. V lost 6 bases and J lost 6; bases outside the gene matches: 7. DNA of the CDR3: TGTGCCAGCAGCTTTAGCGGGGGTCGGGATACGCAGTATTTT. Protein sequence: CASSFSGGRDTQYF.

This clonotype was seen a handful of times. This sequence joins TRBV5-6 and TRBJ2-5; D may be TRBD1 (6 bases). Deletions cut 0 bases from V and 2 bases from J, with 11 bases between. The germline gives CDR1 SGHDT, CDR2 YYEEEE. The CDR3 length is 15 residues. The CDR3, as DNA: TGTGCCAGCAGCTTGGTCCTTGACAGGCAAGAGACCCAGTACTTC. It specifies CASSLVLDRQETQYF.

In this sample, this clonotype turned up many times. The chain recombines TRBV5-5 with TRBJ2-1, with D unclear. The length of the CDR3 is 14 residues. Trimming pared 4 bases from V and 6 bases from J, leaving 14 bases between. In germline, CDR1 is SGHKS, CDR2 YYEKEE (reference sequence). The CDR3 loop is CASSPLTGSNEQFF. CDR3 bases: TGTGCCAGCAGCCCACTTACGGGTTCCAATGAGCAGTTCTTC.

The gene calls are TRBV12-3 or TRBV12-4 and TRBJ2-5, with D hard to call. Trimming cost V 2 bases and J 5 bases, with 12 bases left between them. CDR3 size: 14 residues. The CDR3 here is CASSLLSGLETQYF. The CDR3 DNA reads as TGTGCCAGCAGTTTACTTTCCGGGTTGGAGACCCAGTACTTC.

This clonotype was recorded a few times. This sequence joins TRBV2 and TRBJ2-6; 10 bases map to TRBD1. V was pared by 6 bases and J by 2 bases, with 7 bases of the junction left unmatched. The germline CDR1 and CDR2 sequences are SNHLY and FYNNEI. CDR3 length: 17 residues. The CDR3 DNA follows: TGTGCCAGCAGAGCCGGGACAGGGGTTGCTGGGGCCAACGTCCTGACTTTC. This gives the protein CASRAGTGVAGANVLTF.

This clonotype was recorded a few times. This chain connects TRBV5-1 to TRBJ2-1, with D hard to call. Germline CDR1 reads SGHRS; CDR2 reads YFSETQ. This CDR3 has 16 residues. V was pared by 4 bases and J by 5 bases, with 19 bases between. CDR3 in DNA: TGCGCCAGCAGCCCGGGCGACTCTCCCCCGGACAATGAGCAGTTCTTC. It is translated as CASSPGDSPPDNEQFF.

This clonotype was found many times. V gene TRBV7-3 combines with J gene TRBJ2-1, with D possibly being TRBD1 (6 bases). Germline CDR1 and CDR2: SGHTA and FQGTGA. V dropped 5 bases and J dropped 9 bases, with 11 bases sitting between them. The CDR3 covers 12 residues. In DNA form, the CDR3 reads TGTGCCAGCAGCCCAGGGACAAGTGAGCAGTTCTTC. Protein sequence: CASSPGTSEQFF.

This clonotype appeared a few times. The chain has TRBV10-3 and TRBJ2-1, with a weak D call TRBD2 (6 bases). Germline V gene sequence: CDR1 ENHRY, CDR2 SYGVKD. The CDR3 is 14 amino acids. V was shortened by 2 bases and J by 6 bases, with 11 bases between the two germline ends. The CDR3 is CAISERLGGNEQFF. In nucleotides, the CDR3 is TGTGCCATCAGTGAGCGGCTCGGGGGCAATGAGCAGTTCTTC.

CDR3 in amino acids: CASSLADLLADTQYF. CDR3 nucleotides: TGCGCCAGCAGCTTGGCGGACCTTCTGGCAGATACGCAGTATTTT. The chain combines TRBV5-1 with TRBJ2-3; D is unclear. V lost 0 bases to trimming and J lost 4 bases, with 12 bases between them. This CDR3 spans 15 amino acids. In germline, CDR1 is SGHRS, CDR2 YFSETQ.

The J gene is TRBJ2-7, the V gene TRBV7-9, with no clear D. Germline assignment: CDR1 SEHNR and CDR2 FQNEAQ (reference sequence). This CDR3 comprises 13 residues. Trimming stripped 5 bases from V and 5 bases from J, with 13 bases between. The CDR3 nucleotides read TGTGCCAGCAGCCCCCCGGATGGCCACGAGCAGTACTTC. This sequence encodes CASSPPDGHEQYF. Based on the CDR3 plus reference TRBV7-9 and TRBJ2-7, the full variable domain is DTGVSQNPRHKITKRGQNVTFRCDPISEHNRLYWYRQTLGQGPEFLTYFQNEAQLEKSRLLSDRFSAERPKGSFSTLEIQRTEQGDSAMYLCASSPPDGHEQYFGPGTRLTVT.

Of note for this clonotype: A much larger clone sits a single nucleotide away, making a read error possible. This chain links TRBV12-3 or TRBV12-4 with TRBJ2-1, with TRBD2 matching over 8 bases. The CDR3 sequence is 15 residues long. The V segment lost 6 bases and the J segment 0 bases; nucleotides outside the gene matches: 4. The DNA for the CDR3 is TGTGCCAGCAGGGCTAGCGGGTTCTCCTACAATGAGCAGTTCTTC. This translates into CASRASGFSYNEQFF.

The chain couples TRBV15 to TRBJ1-4; D remains ambiguous. Trimming shortened V by 0 bases and J by 6 bases, and 14 bases separated the two germline ends. This CDR3 region has 16 residues. Germline V gives CDR1 LNHNV, CDR2 YYDKDF (reference sequence). The CDR3 reads CATSRDRARGYEKLFF. The CDR3 nucleotides read TGTGCCACCAGCAGAGATCGGGCCAGAGGGTATGAAAAACTGTTTTTT.

The CDR3 here is CASSRTDSISRETQYF. CDR3 DNA sequence: TGCGCCAGCAGCCGCACCGACTCCATATCAAGGGAGACCCAGTACTTC. This chain links TRBV4-3 with TRBJ2-5; no reliable D call. CDR1 and CDR2 (germline): LGHNA, YSLEER. CDR3 length: 16 residues. V was cut by 4 bases and J by 5 bases, with 20 bases left in between.

This chain links TRBV27 with TRBJ2-5; D ambiguous. Between the trimmed V and J ends, which lost 5 bases and 6 bases, there was a span of 13 bases. Germline CDR1 and CDR2: MNHEY and SMNVEV (reference sequence). The CDR3 covers 13 residues. The CDR3 sequence is CASSPYTEQTQYF. DNA of the CDR3: TGTGCCAGCAGTCCTTATACGGAGCAGACCCAGTACTTC.

This chain links TRBV3-1 with TRBJ1-1; D is undetermined. The CDR3 has 15 residues. The V and J ends lost 1 base and 4 bases respectively, with 13 bases between them. Germline V gives CDR1 LGHDT, CDR2 YNNKEL (reference sequence). The CDR3 DNA sequence: TGTGCCAGCAGCCAAGGCGCCCCGGGGAGCACTGAAGCTTTCTTT. It translates to CASSQGAPGSTEAFF.

J is TRBJ1-5 and V is TRBV27; 7 bases match TRBD1. Germline values: CDR1 MNHEY, CDR2 SMNVEV (reference sequence). Trimming took 5 bases from V and 13 from J; bases not matched to a gene: 17. The CDR3 contains 15 residues. CDR3 sequence: CASSPSGQVVVLQHF. The CDR3, as DNA: TGTGCCAGCAGTCCCTCTGGACAGGTCGTTGTGTTGCAGCATTTT.

The chain couples TRBV18 to TRBJ2-5; possibly TRBD2 for D (5 bases). Trimming left V 6 bases short and J 3 bases short, with 20 bases between. The length of the CDR3 is 16 residues. Looked up from germline, CDR1 is KGHSH and CDR2 is LQKENI. CDR3 sequence (DNA): TGTGCCAGCTCGCCAAATCAGCCGGGAACTAAAGAGACCCAGTACTTC. Translated, it gives CASSPNQPGTKETQYF.